Included here is one TCR beta chain sequence, with context. Its antigen is unknown. The germline CDR1 and CDR2 sequences are SGHDT and YYEEEE. The CDR3 contains 16 residues. V lost 4 bases and J lost 0; bases outside the gene matches: 3. The related graft donor's blood sample was taken on the day of bone marrow donation. This sample stems from a study of T cells after posttransplantation cyclophosphamide. General study results and limits: Later blood repertoires were often dominated by clones from the donor CD8+ memory compartment. Recipient CMV seropositivity and CMV reactivation strongly tracked TRB clonality. Skin or GI-infiltrating T cells shared few TRB sequences with blood.

Clones were read by immunoSEQ multiplex PCR, and TCRdb kept only the in-frame ones, dropping some. Of 18,000 or so clones listed, less than 90% are singletons. Material for sequencing was memory CD4+ T cells sorted from blood. The receptor was isolated from a man aged 30 to 39 in good health and a related stem cell transplant donor. The gene calls are TRBV5-6 and TRBJ2-5, with TRBD2 matching over 13 bases. The DNA of the CDR3 is TGTGCCAGCAGCGGGGGACTAGCGGGGTACCAAGAGACCCAGTACTTC. It translates to CASSGGLAGYQETQYF.